Included here is one T cell receptor beta chain sequence, with context. Its cognate antigen is unknown. PCR employed 60 Vbeta and 13 Jbeta primers. Clones were sequenced by immunoSEQ multiplex PCR, and TCRdb holds only the in-frame ones, with some missing. The table includes some 160,000 clones, about three quarters detected once. The source of the sample is a study of cytomegalovirus exposure and HLA in healthy donors. Turning to the study itself: A prior analysis found about 110 million unique TCR beta sequences from approximately 200 million T cells.

Study results and caveats: Some V segments, TRBV6-2 and TRBV6-3 among them, were indistinguishable and were therefore excluded.

The germline CDR1 and CDR2 sequences are MNHEY and SVGAGI. V was trimmed by 6 bases and J by 11 bases, leaving 19 bases between them. This CDR3 comprises 13 residues. The clonotype comes from a woman aged 25 to 39 in good health and CMV-seronegative. The sample taken for sequencing was PBMCs. The V and J genes are TRBV6-5 and TRBJ1-1; D remains unclear. In DNA, the CDR3 is TGTGCCAGCAGGCCCGACCGGGTTCGTGACGCTTTCTTT. This sequence encodes CASRPDRVRDAFF.